The TCR beta chain under discussion was sequenced for a study of T-cell memory formation after mild COVID-19. Via MiXCR, TCRdb re-called the 5' RACE reads, giving one row per CDR3 protein. The table has approximately 110,000 distinct CDR3 sequences, roughly 20% seen once. Germline CDR1 is SEHNR and CDR2 is FQNEAQ (reference sequence). V gave up 7 bases and J gave up 7 bases, with 17 bases separating them. CDR3 length: 13 amino acids. The sequence was collected from a man aged 18 to 29 who had mild COVID-19 (a few samples of this study predate the infection). Cell type and time point are not known. Sequenced sample: PBMCs or a T cell subset sorted from them (not recorded which). This chain links TRBV7-9 with TRBJ2-7, with D possibly being TRBD2 (6 bases). CDR3 coding DNA: TGTGCCAGCACCCGAGGTGGGAGGACTGAGCAGTACTTC. Its protein product is CASTRGGRTEQYF. The full variable domain, with the rest looked up from reference TRBV7-9 and TRBJ2-7, is DTGVSQNPRHKITKRGQNVTFRCDPISEHNRLYWYRQTLGQGPEFLTYFQNEAQLEKSRLLSDRFSAERPKGSFSTLEIQRTEQGDSAMYLCASTRGGRTEQYFGPGTRLTVT.